This entry features one TCR beta chain sequence. Its antigen is unknown. These data belong to a study of cytomegalovirus exposure and HLA in healthy donors. On the study more broadly: Out of fewer than 400 genotyped donors, about 81% belonged to the Caucasian-associated ancestry cluster. Study conclusions and caveats: Some highly shared sequence variants likely arose as a pipeline artifact. The analysis excluded some indistinguishable V segments, including TRBV6-2 and TRBV6-3.

PCR primers comprised 60 Vbeta and 13 Jbeta primers. TCRdb's table, derived via immunoSEQ multiplex PCR, lists solely in-frame clones and lacks some. The sample has about 98,000 clones, approximately 80% seen once; the top ten hold over 15%. Germline V gives CDR1 MNHEY, CDR2 SVGAGI. V was pared by 8 bases and J by 1 base, with 12 bases between. The CDR3 loop spans 14 amino acids. This clonotype originated in a man aged 55 to 70 in good health and CMV-seropositive. This chain connects TRBV6-5 to TRBJ1-5; tentatively, D is TRBD1 (5 bases). The sample comprised PBMCs. In nucleotides, the CDR3 is TGTGCCAGCCGGGGGGTGGGAAGCAATCAGCCCCAGCATTTT. Encoded protein: CASRGVGSNQPQHF.